This T cell receptor (beta chain) was found in a study of OX40 agonist ivuxolimab in advanced cancers. Study overall: Prior anti-PD-1, anti-PD-L1 or anti-CTLA-4 therapy was allowed; around 40% had some. Study-wide results and caveats: Average numbers of expanded clones were greater in CD8+ T cells than in CD4+.

This table comes from immunoSEQ multiplex PCR, and its TCRdb copy is limited to in-frame clones, with some not included. Of around 110,000 clones listed, 90% are singletons. In the case of this clone: Its antigen is not known.

This receptor was taken from an adult with an advanced solid tumor such as melanoma, head and neck, liver or kidney cancer. The source material was CD4+ or CD8+ T cells sorted from blood, sampled in a trial of the OX40 agonist ivuxolimab.

In nucleotides, the CDR3 is TGCGCCAGCAGCCCGAACTCCGGGGCCGGAGAGACCCAGTACTTC. Protein sequence: CASSPNSGAGETQYF. V gene TRBV5-1 combines with J gene TRBJ2-5; D might be TRBD1 or TRBD2, each matching 5 bases. Trimming removed 4 bases at V and 4 bases at J, with 17 bases between. Germline CDR1 is SGHRS and CDR2 is YFSETQ. This CDR3 spans 15 amino acids.